This T cell receptor (beta chain) is from a study of T cells expressing NK-cell markers. Study in general: Investigators obtained TCR beta repertoires from sorted CD3+CD56+NKG2C+, CD3+CD56+NKG2C- and CD3+CD56-NKG2C+ T cells. Seven HCMV-seropositive donors and one seronegative donor made up the eight sequenced donors.

The CDR3 is 15 amino acids. Per the germline V gene, CDR1 is LNHDA and CDR2 is SQIVND (reference sequence). Of note for this clonotype: Its antigen is still unknown.

General study points: Leadership of the CD3+CD56-NKG2C+ fraction also belonged to these clonotypes in a few donors.

No DNA is given; TCRdb re-called the 5' RACE reads and lists each CDR3 protein once. The table lists about half a million distinct CDR3 sequences. The sample was blood T cells: a sorted CD56 or NKG2C T cell subset, CD4+ or CD8+ T cells, or bulk PBMC T cells (not recorded which). V gene TRBV19 combines with J gene TRBJ1-6; there is no DNA to check the TCRdb D call of TRBD1. The origin of this receptor is a woman between 50 and 59 years old in good health. The CDR3 region is CASRQGRGSQSPLHF.